This is a list of T cell receptor beta chains from one sample in a study of cytomegalovirus exposure and HLA in healthy donors. Assay: immunoSEQ multiplex PCR; the TCRdb copy retains only in-frame clones and omits some. In the table there are 150,000 or so clones, around four fifths of which are singletons. The material sequenced was PBMCs. Every receptor here comes from a female donor in good health and CMV-seronegative. Each CDR3 is given with its conserved first and last residue. A D gene is named only where the DNA matches it firmly. Clone sizes are given selectively: once, few, many, or a class where the clone is expanded.

V gene: TRBV6-5
clone size: -
J gene: TRBJ2-7
D gene: -
CDR3 DNA: TGTGCCAGCAGACCGGTGACGGGAGAGCAGTACTTC
CDR3 protein: CASRPVTGEQYF

V gene: TRBV5-1
clone size: -
J gene: TRBJ2-5
D gene: -
CDR3 DNA: TGCGCCAGCAGCTTAACGAGTTCTCAAGAGACCCAGTACTTC
CDR3 protein: CASSLTSSQETQYF

V gene: TRBV5-5
clone size: -
J gene: TRBJ2-5
D gene: -
CDR3 DNA: TGTGCCAGCAGCTTGGGAGGGGGGGCTGAGACCCAGTACTTC
CDR3 protein: CASSLGGGAETQYF

V gene: TRBV7-2
clone size: -
J gene: TRBJ2-5
D gene: TRBD1
CDR3 DNA: TGTGCCAGCAACCGGGACAGGGGGCAAGAGACCCAGTACTTC
CDR3 protein: CASNRDRGQETQYF

V gene: TRBV28
clone size: -
J gene: TRBJ1-2
D gene: TRBD1
CDR3 DNA: TGTGCCAGCAGTTCCCCGTCCGGGACAGGGAGCTATGGCTACACCTTC
CDR3 protein: CASSSPSGTGSYGYTF

V gene: TRBV10-1
clone size: -
J gene: TRBJ1-2
D gene: TRBD1
CDR3 DNA: TGCGCCAGTCCTACGGGGACAGGGGCGTCCTATGGCTACACCTTC
CDR3 protein: CASPTGTGASYGYTF

V gene: TRBV18
clone size: few
J gene: TRBJ2-3
D gene: -
CDR3 DNA: TGTGCCAGCTCACGGGAGTTCACAGATACGCAGTATTTT
CDR3 protein: CASSREFTDTQYF

V gene: TRBV5-1
clone size: -
J gene: TRBJ2-1
D gene: TRBD2
CDR3 DNA: TGCGCCAGCAGCGATATCCTAGCGGGAGGCTCCGGGGGTGAGCAGTTCTTC
CDR3 protein: CASSDILAGGSGGEQFF

V gene: TRBV11-2
clone size: -
J gene: TRBJ2-7
D gene: -
CDR3 DNA: TGTGCCAGCAGCCCCCTTATGTACGAGCAGTACTTC
CDR3 protein: CASSPLMYEQYF

V gene: TRBV15
clone size: -
J gene: TRBJ1-2
D gene: TRBD1
CDR3 DNA: TGTGCCACCAGCATAAGGACAGGTACTAACTATGGCTACACCTTC
CDR3 protein: CATSIRTGTNYGYTF

V gene: TRBV29-1
clone size: -
J gene: TRBJ1-5
D gene: TRBD1
CDR3 DNA: TGCAGCGCCACAGGGGATCAGCCCCAGCATTTT
CDR3 protein: CSATGDQPQHF

V gene: TRBV10-3
clone size: -
J gene: TRBJ2-7
D gene: TRBD2
CDR3 DNA: TGTGCCATCAGTGAACTAGCGGGAGGGCCTAGCGAGCAGTACTTC
CDR3 protein: CAISELAGGPSEQYF

V gene: TRBV4-1
clone size: -
J gene: TRBJ2-7
D gene: TRBD1
CDR3 DNA: TGCGCCAGCAGCCAAGAACCCGACAGGGCCCACTACGAGCAGTACTTC
CDR3 protein: CASSQEPDRAHYEQYF

V gene: TRBV7-9
clone size: -
J gene: TRBJ2-7
D gene: TRBD1
CDR3 DNA: TGTGCCAGCAGCTCCCCGACAGGGGACGAGCAGTACTTC
CDR3 protein: CASSSPTGDEQYF

V gene: TRBV5-6
clone size: -
J gene: TRBJ2-3
D gene: -
CDR3 DNA: TGTGCCAGCAGGGGGGCCTTGAGGGATACGCAGTATTTT
CDR3 protein: CASRGALRDTQYF

V gene: TRBV4-1
clone size: -
J gene: TRBJ2-5
D gene: TRBD2
CDR3 DNA: TGCGCCAGCAGCCATCCCTCCTTAGCGGGAGGGCAGGAGACCCAGTACTTC
CDR3 protein: CASSHPSLAGGQETQYF

V gene: TRBV18
clone size: -
J gene: TRBJ1-2
D gene: -
CDR3 DNA: TGTGCCAGCAAAACCCCAGGGCCAGAGGGCTACACCTTC
CDR3 protein: CASKTPGPEGYTF

V gene: TRBV6-1
clone size: -
J gene: TRBJ2-5
D gene: TRBD1
CDR3 DNA: TGTGCCAGCAGTGAAGGGACAGGGGGCCACGAGACCCAGTACTTC
CDR3 protein: CASSEGTGGHETQYF

V gene: TRBV5-1
clone size: few
J gene: TRBJ2-7
D gene: TRBD2
CDR3 DNA: TGCGCCAGCAGTAAACGGACTAGCGGGAACCTCGAGCAGTACTTC
CDR3 protein: CASSKRTSGNLEQYF

V gene: TRBV5-1
clone size: once
J gene: TRBJ2-5
D gene: TRBD1
CDR3 DNA: TGCGCCAGCAGCTTAAGGACAGGGCGGGGAGAGACCCAGTACTTC
CDR3 protein: CASSLRTGRGETQYF

V gene: TRBV20-1
clone size: -
J gene: TRBJ2-7
D gene: -
CDR3 DNA: TGCAGTGCTAGGGACAACGAGCAGTACTTC
CDR3 protein: CSARDNEQYF

V gene: TRBV5-1
clone size: -
J gene: TRBJ1-4
D gene: -
CDR3 DNA: TGCGCCAGCAGCATGGGAGGCGGGGAAAAACTGTTTTTT
CDR3 protein: CASSMGGGEKLFF

V gene: TRBV5-1
clone size: -
J gene: TRBJ2-3
D gene: TRBD2
CDR3 DNA: TGCGCCAGCAGCCTTCTGGCGGGAGGGCCAGGTGATACGCAGTATTTT
CDR3 protein: CASSLLAGGPGDTQYF

V gene: TRBV28
clone size: -
J gene: TRBJ2-7
D gene: TRBD1
CDR3 DNA: TGTGCCAGCAGTCGACAGGGTGGGCAGTACTTC
CDR3 protein: CASSRQGGQYF

V gene: TRBV10-3
clone size: -
J gene: TRBJ1-1
D gene: TRBD1
CDR3 DNA: TGTGCCATCAGCTCCGGGACAGGGGGTTGGGCTTTCTTT
CDR3 protein: CAISSGTGGWAFF

V gene: TRBV4-2
clone size: -
J gene: TRBJ1-1
D gene: -
CDR3 DNA: TGTGCCAGCAGCCAAGAAGGACAGAGGAACACTGAAGCTTTCTTT
CDR3 protein: CASSQEGQRNTEAFF

V gene: TRBV28
clone size: -
J gene: TRBJ2-1
D gene: TRBD2
CDR3 DNA: TGTGCCAGCAGTTTATGGACTAGCGGGAGCGATGAGCAGTTCTTC
CDR3 protein: CASSLWTSGSDEQFF

V gene: TRBV7-6
clone size: -
J gene: TRBJ2-1
D gene: TRBD2
CDR3 DNA: TGTGCCAGCAGCTCATCCAAGTGGCTAGCGGGAGGGCCAAGTTGGAATGAGCAGTTCTTC
CDR3 protein: CASSSSKWLAGGPSWNEQFF

V gene: TRBV5-6
clone size: -
J gene: TRBJ2-7
D gene: TRBD1
CDR3 DNA: TGTGCCAGCAGCTCTGCCCCGGGACAGGCCTACGAGCAGTACTTC
CDR3 protein: CASSSAPGQAYEQYF

V gene: TRBV28
clone size: -
J gene: TRBJ2-1
D gene: -
CDR3 DNA: TGTGCCTGCGGTGGCGGTAGCTCCTACAATGAGCAGTTCTTC
CDR3 protein: CACGGGSSYNEQFF

V gene: TRBV14
clone size: -
J gene: TRBJ2-2
D gene: -
CDR3 DNA: TGTGCCAGCAGCCTAAGGGGAAAGAACACCGGGGAGCTGTTTTTT
CDR3 protein: CASSLRGKNTGELFF

V gene: TRBV29-1
clone size: few
J gene: TRBJ1-2
D gene: TRBD1
CDR3 DNA: TGCAGCGCCGCGGACAGGGCCCAAAGCTATGGCTACACCTTC
CDR3 protein: CSAADRAQSYGYTF

V gene: TRBV5-4
clone size: -
J gene: TRBJ2-5
D gene: -
CDR3 DNA: TGTGCCAGCAGCTTACAGACCCAAGAGACCCAGTACTTC
CDR3 protein: CASSLQTQETQYF

V gene: TRBV7-3
clone size: -
J gene: TRBJ2-1
D gene: -
CDR3 DNA: TGTGCCAGCAGCTTAACGGGGGGTCTTCACAATGAGCAGTTCTTC
CDR3 protein: CASSLTGGLHNEQFF

V gene: TRBV7-3
clone size: -
J gene: TRBJ1-1
D gene: -
CDR3 DNA: TGTGCCAGCAGCCCCACCGGAGGGGTGGGAGCTTTCTTT
CDR3 protein: CASSPTGGVGAFF

V gene: TRBV4-1
clone size: few
J gene: TRBJ2-7
D gene: -
CDR3 DNA: TGCGCCAGCAGCCAACCGGGACAAGGGTCCTACGAGCAGTACTTC
CDR3 protein: CASSQPGQGSYEQYF

V gene: TRBV28
clone size: -
J gene: TRBJ2-7
D gene: -
CDR3 DNA: TGTGCCAGCAGTGACTATGAGGGGACATTAATCCGTCCCTACGAGCAGTACTTC
CDR3 protein: CASSDYEGTLIRPYEQYF

V gene: TRBV15
clone size: -
J gene: TRBJ1-4
D gene: -
CDR3 DNA: TGTGCCACCAGCAGAGGACAGCCTAATGAAAAACTGTTTTTT
CDR3 protein: CATSRGQPNEKLFF

V gene: TRBV28
clone size: -
J gene: TRBJ1-4
D gene: TRBD1
CDR3 DNA: TGTGCCAGCAGTTCGGGACAGTTGTGGGGAGAAAAACTGTTTTTT
CDR3 protein: CASSSGQLWGEKLFF

V gene: TRBV6-6
clone size: -
J gene: TRBJ2-7
D gene: -
CDR3 DNA: TGTGCCAGCAGCTTCGGAGGGTCCAACGAGCAGTACTTC
CDR3 protein: CASSFGGSNEQYF

V gene: TRBV7-6
clone size: -
J gene: TRBJ1-6
D gene: -
CDR3 DNA: TGTGCCAGCAGCTTACTCGAGGGCGAAAGTTCACCCCTCCACTTT
CDR3 protein: CASSLLEGESSPLHF

V gene: TRBV5-4
clone size: -
J gene: TRBJ1-3
D gene: -
CDR3 DNA: TGTGCCAGCAGCTTGGAGCTGACAGCGGGAAACACCATATATTTT
CDR3 protein: CASSLELTAGNTIYF

V gene: TRBV28
clone size: -
J gene: TRBJ2-5
D gene: -
CDR3 DNA: TGTGCCAGCAGTCCTCTCGGACTCGCGGAGGGGACCCAGTACTTC
CDR3 protein: CASSPLGLAEGTQYF

V gene: TRBV2
clone size: -
J gene: TRBJ1-1
D gene: TRBD1
CDR3 DNA: TGTGCCACATCTCTTAAGGGGACAGCGAACACTGAAGCTTTCTTT
CDR3 protein: CATSLKGTANTEAFF

V gene: TRBV4-2
clone size: medium-sized
J gene: TRBJ1-1
D gene: -
CDR3 DNA: TGTGCCAGCAGCCAAGAACAGAACACTGAAGCTTTCTTT
CDR3 protein: CASSQEQNTEAFF

V gene: TRBV2
clone size: -
J gene: TRBJ1-5
D gene: -
CDR3 DNA: TGTGCCAGCAGTCGGGGGGATTATAGCAATCAGCCCCAGCATTTT
CDR3 protein: CASSRGDYSNQPQHF

V gene: TRBV6-6
clone size: few
J gene: TRBJ2-5
D gene: -
CDR3 DNA: TGTGCCAGCAGTCTTACCCAGGGATCAGAGACCCAGTACTTC
CDR3 protein: CASSLTQGSETQYF

V gene: TRBV4-2
clone size: -
J gene: TRBJ2-7
D gene: TRBD1
CDR3 DNA: TGTGCCAGCAGCCAAGATGAGGGACAGGCGTTCGAGCAGTACTTC
CDR3 protein: CASSQDEGQAFEQYF